These T cell receptor beta chains were read from a single sample in a study of T-cell reconstitution after alpha-beta-depleted transplantation in children. A single record per CDR3 protein comes from TCRdb applying MiXCR to the PCR reads. Counted here are hundreds of thousands of distinct CDR3 sequences, roughly a sixth occurring once; the ten biggest clones make up around 45%. The input for sequencing was PBMCs, mostly from graft donor cells, taken 360 days after TCRalphabeta/CD19-depleted stem cell transplant. The receptors come from a male patient aged 2-15 years who had a stem cell transplant for acute lymphoblastic leukemia, so the T cells may come from the graft donor. Each CDR3 is given with its conserved first and last residue. A D gene is named only where the DNA matches it firmly. For some rows the clone size is stated as once, few or many, or as a class when expanded; others skip it.

v_gene	d_gene	abundance	j_gene	CDR3aa	CDR3nt
TRBV12-3/TRBV12-4	-	many	TRBJ2-5	CASSLSHGETQYF	TGTGCCAGCAGTTTAAGTCACGGGGAGACCCAGTACTTC
TRBV5-4	-	-	TRBJ2-5	CASSLAYQETQYF	TGTGCCAGCAGCTTGGCCTATCAAGAGACCCAGTACTTC
TRBV6-1	-	-	TRBJ1-5	CASSELDSNQPQHF	TGTGCCAGCAGCGAACTCGACAGTAATCAGCCCCAGCATTTT
TRBV4-3	TRBD2	-	TRBJ2-3	CASSPGLAGVKGTDTQYF	TGCGCCAGCAGCCCTGGACTAGCGGGGGTTAAGGGCACAGATACGCAGTATTTT
TRBV5-5	-	few	TRBJ2-3	CASSLGQSSTDTQYF	TGTGCCAGCAGCTTGGGACAGAGTAGCACAGATACGCAGTATTTT
TRBV5-1	TRBD1	many	TRBJ2-1	CASSSTGISYNEQFF	TGCGCCAGCAGCTCGACAGGGATCTCCTACAATGAGCAGTTCTTC
TRBV3-1	TRBD2	-	TRBJ2-3	CASSLRAGVVPDTQYF	TGTGCCAGCAGCCTGAGAGCGGGGGTCGTACCAGATACGCAGTATTTT
TRBV5-1	TRBD1	-	TRBJ2-7	CASSSSKPGQELSREQYF	TGCGCCAGCAGCTCAAGTAAACCGGGACAGGAACTGTCGAGAGAGCAGTACTTC
TRBV6-2/TRBV6-3	TRBD2	-	TRBJ2-1	CASSYGGTTYNEQFF	TGTGCCAGCAGTTATGGCGGGACTACCTACAATGAGCAGTTCTTC
TRBV7-9	-	-	TRBJ1-5	CASSLSSGLGNQPQHF	TGTGCCAGCAGCTTATCCTCGGGTTTGGGCAATCAGCCCCAGCATTTT
TRBV7-2	-	-	TRBJ2-1	CASSLARESYNEQFF	TGTGCCAGCAGCTTAGCCAGGGAGTCCTACAATGAGCAGTTCTTC
TRBV3-1	-	few	TRBJ2-2	CASSQASGGGELFF	TGTGCCAGCAGCCAAGCAAGTGGGGGCGGGGAGCTGTTTTTT
TRBV12-3/TRBV12-4	-	-	TRBJ1-6	CASSRPPRESGSPLHF	TGTGCCAGCAGTCGTCCCCCGAGAGAGAGCGGTTCACCCCTCCACTTT
TRBV12-5	-	few	TRBJ1-1	CASGPPSRQNTEAFF	TGTGCTAGTGGCCCCCCCTCCCGACAAAACACTGAAGCTTTCTTT
TRBV5-1	-	many	TRBJ2-2	CASSFSEGELFF	TGCGCCAGCAGCTTTAGCGAAGGGGAGCTGTTTTTT
TRBV20-1	-	few	TRBJ1-5	CSAFREGSQPQHF	TGCAGTGCTTTCAGGGAAGGAAGTCAGCCCCAGCATTTT